One and the same sample provided the 26 T cell receptor beta chains below, sequenced in a study of Ad26.COV2.S vaccination and SARS-CoV-2 variants. Treatment described: roughly 18 received Ad26.COV2.S at low or high dose, single or two shots; several received placebo; per-sample allocation not given. Sampling took place 63 days after the first vaccine or placebo injection. Produced via immunoSEQ multiplex PCR; TCRdb's table is partial and in-frame only. This repertoire shows about 420,000 clones, 88% found once; its top ten account for 3.6%. Source: peripheral blood, taken in a trial of Ad26.COV2.S vaccine versus placebo. These receptor sequences come from a person aged 18-65 years who received the Ad26.COV2.S COVID-19 vaccine or a placebo.

The V gene is TRBV29-1, the J gene TRBJ2-2; D is possibly TRBD1 (5 bases). Germline V lookup: CDR1 SQVTM, CDR2 ANQGSEA. V lost 0 bases, J lost 14 bases, and 10 bases lay in between. CDR3 length: 11 residues. The CDR3 is CSVEEGQGLFF. The CDR3 nucleotides are TGCAGCGTTGAAGAGGGGCAAGGACTGTTTTTT.

The table lists this clone with a count of one. The chain has TRBV7-3 and TRBJ2-2, with D possibly being TRBD1 (5 bases). V was pared by 5 bases and J by 4 bases, with 11 bases between. Germline CDR1 reads SGHTA; CDR2 reads FQGTGA. The CDR3 length is 14 residues. The CDR3 sequence: CASSLLGPTGELFF. The CDR3 DNA reads TGTGCCAGCAGCCTCCTGGGGCCCACCGGGGAGCTGTTTTTT.

The genes are TRBV6-6 and TRBJ2-5; the D is unclear. This CDR3 contains 15 residues. The germline V and J ends were trimmed by 4 bases and 1 base, with 13 bases remaining between them. The germline CDR1 and CDR2 sequences are MNHNY and SVGAGI (reference sequence). CDR3: CASSSEGLVQETQYF. CDR3 nucleotides: TGTGCCAGCAGTTCCGAAGGGTTGGTCCAAGAGACCCAGTACTTC.

The chain links TRBV6-2 or TRBV6-3 to TRBJ1-1; TRBD1 matches 7 bases. The junction had 3 bases not matched to a gene; V was cut back by 5 bases and J by 6 bases. The length of the CDR3 is 12 residues. In germline, CDR1 is MNHEY, CDR2 SVGEGT. The CDR3 protein is CASSPQGAEAFF. CDR3 nucleotides: TGTGCCAGCAGTCCCCAGGGGGCTGAAGCTTTCTTT.

The J gene is TRBJ1-2, the V gene TRBV5-4, with 12 bases that match TRBD1. Germline V lookup: CDR1 SGHNT, CDR2 YYREEE (reference sequence). V lost 4 bases to trimming and J lost 3 bases; unmatched junction nucleotides: 4. The CDR3 runs to 15 residues. This CDR3 reads CASSRDRGLDYGYTF. CDR3 nucleotide sequence: TGTGCCAGCAGCCGGGACAGGGGGCTTGACTATGGCTACACCTTC.

Written as DNA, the CDR3 is TGTGCCATCAGTCTGGATTGGAAAGATACGCAGTATTTT. Translated: CAISLDWKDTQYF. This rearrangement joins TRBV10-3 to TRBJ2-3; D gene uncertain. This CDR3 region has 13 residues. The germline V gene encodes CDR1 ENHRY and CDR2 SYGVKD. V lost 5 bases and J lost 5, with 11 bases in between.

The CDR3 protein is CATSRGDSDQETQYF. CDR3 nucleotide sequence: TGTGCCACCAGCAGAGGCGACAGTGACCAAGAGACCCAGTACTTC. The chain uses TRBV15 and TRBJ2-5; a possible D gene is TRBD1 (5 bases). Germline CDR1 and CDR2: LNHNV and YYDKDF (reference sequence). V gave up 1 base and J gave up 0 bases, with 9 bases separating them. This CDR3 has 15 residues.

The chain uses TRBV7-9 and TRBJ2-7; TRBD1 agrees at 7 bases. Germline-derived CDR1 and CDR2 are SEHNR and FQNEAQ (reference sequence). V shed 4 bases, J shed 2 bases, and the junction held 5 bases outside the gene matches. The CDR3 totals 14 residues. CDR3 sequence (DNA): TGTGCCAGCAGCTGGACAGGTAGGACCTACGAGCAGTACTTC. Translating it yields CASSWTGRTYEQYF.

The V call is TRBV19, the J call TRBJ1-3, with 9 bases identical to TRBD1. V was pared by 5 bases and J by 0 bases, with 5 bases of the junction left unmatched. This CDR3 contains 16 residues. Looked up from germline, CDR1 is LNHDA and CDR2 is SQIVND (reference sequence). The CDR3 region has the DNA TGTGCCAGTAGTTCGACAGGGGGGAGCTCTGGAAACACCATATATTTT. Translated: CASSSTGGSSGNTIYF.

The V and J genes are TRBV9 and TRBJ2-5; possible D gene TRBD1, 6 bases. Germline lookup yields CDR1 SGDLS and CDR2 YYNGEE. The V end was cut by 0 bases, the J end by 5 bases, with 14 bases between. This CDR3 comprises 15 residues. The CDR3 reads CASSVGGRGEETQYF. CDR3 nucleotide sequence: TGTGCCAGCAGCGTAGGGGGCAGGGGAGAGGAGACCCAGTACTTC.

The rearrangement uses TRBV4-1 and TRBJ1-1, with D perhaps matching TRBD1 (5 bases). The CDR3 totals 16 residues. Trimming stripped 4 bases from V and 0 bases from J, with 15 bases between. Germline CDR1 reads MGHRA; CDR2 reads YSYEKL. CDR3 sequence: CASSPGPRVMNTEAFF. DNA of the CDR3: TGCGCCAGCAGCCCCGGCCCCAGGGTAATGAACACTGAAGCTTTCTTT.

This clone was picked up many times. The J gene is TRBJ1-2, the V gene TRBV28; D remains ambiguous. V lost 5 bases and J lost 2, with 6 bases in between. This CDR3 contains 12 residues. Per germline, CDR1 MDHEN and CDR2 SYDVKM. In DNA, the CDR3 is TGTGCCAGCAGTGGTGAGAACTATGGCTACACCTTC. Translated: CASSGENYGYTF.

V is TRBV11-2 and J is TRBJ2-1, with TRBD1 matching over 9 bases. This CDR3 spans 16 amino acids. V lost 1 base and J lost 5; bases outside the gene matches: 6. The germline gives CDR1 SGHAT, CDR2 FQNNGV. CDR3 DNA: TGTGCCAGCAGCTTAGTACAGGGGGCCCTTAACAATGAGCAGTTCTTC. Translating gives CASSLVQGALNNEQFF.

In this sample, this clone turned up once. The CDR3, as DNA: TGTGCCAGGGCGGGACAGGGAGGAGGTGAGCAGTACTTC. It codes for CARAGQGGGEQYF. The V call is TRBV2, the J call TRBJ2-7; 9 bases align to TRBD1. CDR1 and CDR2 (germline): SNHLY, FYNNEI. Germline trimming cut 9 bases from V and 7 bases from J; bases unmatched to any gene: 10. CDR3 size: 13 residues.

V usage is TRBV28 and J usage is TRBJ1-3; no reliable D call. CDR1 is MDHEN and CDR2 is SYDVKM in the germline V gene. V was pared by 3 bases and J by 5 bases, with 8 bases between. The CDR3 is made up of 13 amino acids. The CDR3, as DNA: TGTGCCAGCAGTTTTTCGCTCAGAAACACCATATATTTT. Encoded protein: CASSFSLRNTIYF.

The V gene is TRBV28, the J gene TRBJ1-2; maybe TRBD1 (6 bases). Deletions cut 3 bases from V and 4 bases from J, with 12 bases between. This CDR3 contains 14 residues. The V gene's germline CDR1 is MDHEN and CDR2 SYDVKM. The CDR3 DNA reads TGTGCCAGCAGTTTTGGACAGCGGGGCTATGGCTACACCTTC. It yields the protein CASSFGQRGYGYTF.

The rearrangement links TRBV7-9 to TRBJ2-7; D is possibly TRBD1 (6 bases). The CDR3 totals 14 residues. Trimming pared 4 bases from V and 2 bases from J, leaving 12 bases between. Per germline, CDR1 SEHNR and CDR2 FQNEAQ (reference sequence). CDR3 coding DNA: TGTGCCAGCAGCTCGAAAACAGGGCCCTACGAGCAGTACTTC. Encoded protein: CASSSKTGPYEQYF.

V and J are TRBV3-1 (or the pseudogene TRBV3-2) and TRBJ1-1; D remains ambiguous. The V gene lost 1 base and the J gene lost 4 bases, with 19 bases spanning the gap. This CDR3 is 17 amino acids long. Germline assignment: CDR1 LGHDT and CDR2 YNNKEL (reference sequence). This CDR3 reads CASSQVGGSVLGTEAFF. The CDR3 coding sequence is TGTGCCAGCAGCCAAGTTGGAGGGTCGGTCCTTGGCACTGAAGCTTTCTTT.

This clone was recorded only once. CDR3: CATSSTDSRTDTQYF. The CDR3 DNA reads TGTGCCACCAGCTCCACCGACAGCCGCACAGATACGCAGTATTTT. The chain couples TRBV15 to TRBJ2-3, with D perhaps matching TRBD1 (5 bases). The CDR3 runs to 15 residues. With 5 bases removed from V and 1 base from J, the gap between germline ends came to 13 bases. Germline lookup yields CDR1 LNHNV and CDR2 YYDKDF (reference sequence). The full variable domain, with the rest looked up from reference TRBV15 and TRBJ2-3, is DAMVIQNPRYQVTQFGKPVTLSCSQTLNHNVMYWYQQKSSQAPKLLFHYYDKDFNNEADTPDNFQSRRPNTSFCFLDIRSPGLGDTAMYLCATSSTDSRTDTQYFGPGTRLTVL.

The chain combines TRBV3-1 (or the pseudogene TRBV3-2) with TRBJ1-6, with a weak D call TRBD1 (5 bases). The CDR3 is 15 residues long. The germline V gene encodes CDR1 LGHDT and CDR2 YNNKEL (reference sequence). The germline V and J ends were trimmed by 0 bases and 6 bases, with 9 bases remaining between them. CDR3 protein: CASSQEGVPNSPLHF. CDR3 sequence (DNA): TGTGCCAGCAGCCAAGAAGGGGTACCTAATTCACCCCTCCACTTT.

V is TRBV7-8 and J is TRBJ2-3; D possibly corresponds to TRBD2 (6 bases). CDR3 size: 18 residues. V dropped 5 bases and J dropped 1 base, with 22 bases sitting between them. Germline CDR1 reads SGHVS; CDR2 reads FQNEAQ. The CDR3 DNA follows: TGTGCCAGCAGCATCACGAGGAGGGTCCAGGGTGGCACAGATACGCAGTATTTT. Protein product: CASSITRRVQGGTDTQYF.

This clone appeared once. The CDR3 is CASSYSTDNYGYTF. The DNA of the CDR3 is TGTGCCAGCAGTTACTCGACAGATAACTATGGCTACACCTTC. The chain is built from TRBV6-6 and TRBJ1-2, with TRBD1 as a possible D gene (5 bases). V lost 0 bases and J lost 1, with 6 bases in between. Germline CDR1 is MNHNY and CDR2 is SVGAGI (reference sequence). This CDR3 spans 14 amino acids.

This clone was seen a few times. CDR3 in amino acids: CASSQDLASRAEAFF. The DNA of the CDR3 is TGTGCCAGCAGCCAAGATCTGGCGTCCCGGGCTGAAGCTTTCTTT. The chain is built from TRBV3-1 (or the pseudogene TRBV3-2) and TRBJ1-1; no reliable D call. The CDR3 extends over 15 amino acids. Germline V CDR1 and CDR2: LGHDT, YNNKEL (reference sequence). The V and J ends lost 0 bases and 6 bases respectively, with 14 bases between them.

The genes are TRBV5-4 and TRBJ2-6; D is unclear. V dropped 3 bases and J dropped 0 bases, with 10 bases sitting between them. This CDR3 is built from 16 residues. CDR1 SGHNT and CDR2 YYREEE come from the germline V gene (reference sequence). The CDR3 loop is CASSSRVTSGANVLTF. For the CDR3, the DNA is TGTGCCAGCAGCTCCCGGGTCACCTCTGGGGCCAACGTCCTGACTTTC. The variable domain in full, with the rest retrieved from reference TRBV5-4 and TRBJ2-6, is ETGVTQSPTHLIKTRGQQVTLRCSSQSGHNTVSWYQQALGQGPQFIFQYYREEENGRGNFPPRFSGLQFPNYSSELNVNALELDDSALYLCASSSRVTSGANVLTFGAGSRLTVL.

About this clone: The same CDR3 also results from other DNA sequences found in this sample. The rearrangement uses TRBV30 and TRBJ2-7; D gene uncertain. The CDR3 sequence is 12 residues long. V was shortened by 0 bases and J by 2 bases, with 5 bases between the two germline ends. Per the germline V gene, CDR1 is GTSNPN and CDR2 is SVGIG (reference sequence). The DNA for the CDR3 is TGTGCCTGGAGTGTTTCTACCTACGAGCAGTACTTC. Translation gives CAWSVSTYEQYF. Full variable domain (remainder filled in from reference TRBV30 and TRBJ2-7): SQTIHQWPATLVQPVGSPLSLECTVEGTSNPNLYWYRQAAGRGLQLLFYSVGIGQISSEVPQNLSASRPQDRQFILSSKKLLLSDSGFYLCAWSVSTYEQYFGPGTRLTVT.

The chain combines TRBV27 with TRBJ2-1; 7 bases line up with TRBD2. Germline CDR1 and CDR2: MNHEY and SMNVEV (reference sequence). V trimming: 4 bases; J trimming: 3 bases; junction bases outside the gene matches: 6. This CDR3 spans 15 amino acids. In DNA, the CDR3 is TGTGCCAGCAGTTATGTACTAGCGATCTACAATGAGCAGTTCTTC. Translation gives CASSYVLAIYNEQFF.